This TCR beta chain is drawn from a study of T cell responses to AZD1222 COVID-19 vaccine. Repertoires were generated with immunoSEQ multiplex PCR, while TCRdb's copy carries only in-frame clones and drops some. This table has 100,000 or so clones, over 75% appearing once. The CDR3 spans 11 residues. With 2 bases removed from V and 6 bases from J, the gap between germline ends came to 3 bases. Study conclusions and caveats: Repertoires in all cases were sampled only once the peak T cell response had passed.

About this clone itself: Its antigen remains unidentified. The sample holds other DNA sequences that translate to the same CDR3.

The rearrangement joins TRBV12-3 or TRBV12-4 to TRBJ2-3; D ambiguous. This receptor was taken from an adult in good health. This specimen was peripheral blood, taken on day 0 of AZD1222 vaccination. CDR3 in amino acids: CASSLRDTQYF. CDR3 DNA: TGTGCCAGCAGTTTAAGGGATACGCAGTATTTT.